The 11 T cell receptor beta chains given below trace back to one sample, sequenced in a study of beta chain features in type 1 diabetes. Whole-study findings and limits: The study found moderately but significantly shorter TCRB CDR3s in all four CD4+ subsets of Type 1 diabetes patients.

The sequenced template was cDNA made from the entire isolated RNA. TCRdb keeps only in-frame clones here, not all; method: immunoSEQ multiplex PCR. This sample has 500,000 to 650,000 clones, with over 10% found just once. Their specific antigens are unknown. Sequencing input: naive CD4+ T cells from blood. The source of these receptors is a man aged 25-45 years with type 1 diabetes.

Only a few counts were recorded for this clone. The J gene is TRBJ2-4, the V gene TRBV29-1; D is uncertain. Looked up from germline, CDR1 is SQVTM and CDR2 is ANQGSEA. V dropped 3 bases and J dropped 7 bases, with 7 bases sitting between them. This CDR3 has 11 residues. This CDR3 reads CSVDKLNIQYF. The CDR3 DNA reads TGCAGCGTTGACAAGCTGAACATTCAGTACTTC.

This clone showed up just a few times. The chain combines TRBV6-1 with TRBJ1-6; D gene unclear. The CDR3 extends over 11 amino acids. The germline gives CDR1 MNHNS, CDR2 SASEGT. The germline V and J ends were trimmed by 6 bases and 8 bases, with 5 bases remaining between them. The CDR3 region is CASRGDSPLHF. CDR3 in DNA: TGTGCCAGCAGGGGCGATTCACCCCTCCACTTT.

This clone was seen only a few times. This chain joins TRBV6-5 and TRBJ2-1, with D hard to call. Germline loops: CDR1 MNHEY, CDR2 SVGAGI. CDR3 length: 11 residues. Trimming removed 2 bases at V and 15 bases at J, with 11 bases between. The DNA for the CDR3 is TGTGCCAGCAGTTACCGTAATGTCCCGTTCTTC. Residues: CASSYRNVPFF.

This clone showed up just a few times. The V gene is TRBV5-1, the J gene TRBJ1-5; a weak D match, TRBD1 (6 bases). The CDR3 is 15 amino acids. The germline V gene has CDR1 SGHRS and CDR2 YFSETQ. Trimming stripped 9 bases from V and 1 base from J, with 17 bases between. The CDR3 sequence: CATEYGGVSNQPQHF. DNA of the CDR3: TGCGCCACCGAATACGGGGGCGTGAGCAATCAGCCCCAGCATTTT.

This clone appeared a few times. The gene calls are TRBV2 and TRBJ1-6; D might be TRBD1 (6 bases). Trimming took 4 bases from V and 6 from J, leaving 13 bases between them. This CDR3 spans 15 amino acids. The germline V gene encodes CDR1 SNHLY and CDR2 FYNNEI. CDR3 nucleotides: TGTGCCAGCAGTGGGTCCGCAGGGGCTAATTCACCCCTCCACTTT. Translated, it gives CASSGSAGANSPLHF. Together with reference TRBV2 and TRBJ1-6, the CDR3 gives the full variable domain: EPEVTQTPSHQVTQMGQEVILRCVPISNHLYFYWYRQILGQKVEFLVSFYNNEISEKSEIFDDQFSVERPDGSNFTLKIRSTKLEDSAMYFCASSGSAGANSPLHFGNGTRLTVT.

This clone was found a few times. CDR3 sequence reads: CAIPRGAAGELFF. The CDR3 nucleotides are TGTGCCATTCCACGGGGGGCGGCCGGGGAGCTGTTTTTT. The chain is built from TRBV10-3 and TRBJ2-2; tentative D call: TRBD2 (7 bases). Germline loops: CDR1 ENHRY, CDR2 SYGVKD. Trimming cost V 9 bases and J 6 bases, with 14 bases left between them. CDR3 size: 13 residues.

CDR3 amino acids: CASSQGAGAYGYTF. CDR3 DNA: TGCGCCAGCAGCCAAGGTGCAGGGGCCTATGGCTACACCTTC. This rearrangement joins TRBV4-3 to TRBJ1-2; D may be TRBD1 (6 bases). The CDR3 length is 14 residues. The V and J ends lost 1 base and 4 bases respectively, with 10 bases between them. CDR1 is LGHNA, CDR2 YSLEER, per germline.

This clone came up a few times. This chain links TRBV2 with TRBJ2-7; D perhaps matches TRBD2 (5 bases). Germline CDR1 SNHLY, CDR2 FYNNEI. The V end was cut by 8 bases, the J end by 4 bases, with 21 bases between. There are 15 residues in the CDR3. The chain's CDR3 is CASANGLRGSYEQYF. As DNA, the CDR3 is TGTGCCAGCGCTAATGGACTCAGAGGTTCTTACGAGCAGTACTTC.

The gene calls are TRBV7-2 and TRBJ1-6; D unresolved. The length of the CDR3 is 12 residues. Germline-derived CDR1 and CDR2 are SGHTA and FQGNSA. Trimming shortened V by 5 bases and J by 14 bases, and 13 bases separated the two germline ends. The CDR3 nucleotides read TGTGCCAGCAGCCACGGAGGTCCAACCCTCCACTTT. Translating it yields CASSHGGPTLHF.

In its sample, this clone was seen a few times. V is TRBV11-2 and J is TRBJ2-4; D call uncertain. Trimming removed 2 bases at V and 0 bases at J, with 8 bases between. The germline gives CDR1 SGHAT, CDR2 FQNNGV. The CDR3 length is 15 residues. The CDR3 region is CASSLLSLAKNIQYF. The CDR3 bases are TGTGCCAGCAGCTTACTAAGCCTAGCCAAAAACATTCAGTACTTC.

J is TRBJ2-4 and V is TRBV30, with a possible D match to TRBD1 (6 bases). Germline assignment: CDR1 GTSNPN and CDR2 SVGIG (reference sequence). The CDR3 length is 12 residues. The ends were cut back, 5 bases at V and 8 bases at J, with 13 bases in the middle. The CDR3 region is CAWSSSGDIQYF. In DNA, the CDR3 is TGTGCCTGGTCTTCGTCAGGGGACATTCAGTACTTC. Supplemented by reference TRBV30 and TRBJ2-4, the full variable domain reads SQTIHQWPATLVQPVGSPLSLECTVEGTSNPNLYWYRQAAGRGLQLLFYSVGIGQISSEVPQNLSASRPQDRQFILSSKKLLLSDSGFYLCAWSSSGDIQYFGAGTRLSVL.